The clone carrying this T cell receptor beta chain appeared a few times. The study ran its PCR with 60 Vbeta and 13 Jbeta primers. Some clones are missing from TCRdb's copy, which holds only in-frame ones; the method was immunoSEQ multiplex PCR. Here the sample spans some 93,000 clones, roughly 60% being singletons. These data belong to a study of cytomegalovirus exposure and HLA in healthy donors. After removal of 4 bases from V and 13 bases from J, the junction contained 14 bases not matched to a gene. CDR3 size: 14 residues. CDR1 is SGHRS and CDR2 is YFSETQ in the germline V gene. This clonotype was obtained from a boy younger than 18 in good health and CMV-seropositive. The chain combines TRBV5-1 with TRBJ2-4; 7 positions match TRBD2. Sequenced material: PBMCs. DNA of the CDR3: TGCGCCAGCAGCGAAAACGATATCCGGGACTACCAGTACTTC. Encoded protein: CASSENDIRDYQYF.